A single sample is the source of the 3 T cell receptor beta chains below, sequenced in a study of post-analysis software for immune sequencing data. Libraries were made from TCR beta cDNA, and they carried unique molecular identifiers. TCRdb re-called the PCR reads with MiXCR, one entry per CDR3 protein. The sample shows 380,000 or so distinct CDR3 sequences, approximately 38% of them seen only once. Findings and limits, study-wide: Roughly five TRBV segments were more frequent in patients than controls; TRBV5-6, TRBV5-1 and TRBV20-1 belonged to this group.

No antigen has been assigned to these receptors. Sequencing was performed on blood. Receptors originate from a girl aged 5-17 years with multiple sclerosis.

As concerns this clonotype: The junction differs from germline at one of its ends, possibly a read error. The V and J genes are TRBV29-1 and TRBJ1-2; D is possibly TRBD1 (5 bases). This CDR3 has 12 residues. Germline CDR1 SQVTM, CDR2 ANQGSEA. DNA for the CDR3: TGCAGCGGTGAACGTGGGGGCTATGGCTACACCTTC. It encodes CSGERGGYGYTF.

V and J are TRBV11-2 and TRBJ2-5; D is undetermined. This CDR3 region has 16 residues. CDR1 and CDR2 (germline): SGHAT, FQNNGV. V was clipped by 0 bases and J by 4 bases, with 15 bases between them. CDR3 sequence: CASSLEKDLPGETQYF. DNA for the CDR3: TGTGCCAGCAGCTTAGAAAAAGACTTACCCGGAGAGACCCAGTACTTC.

This clonotype appeared a few times. The V and J genes are TRBV6-5 and TRBJ2-2, with D perhaps TRBD1 or TRBD2 (6 bases each). The CDR3 consists of 15 residues. CDR1 MNHEY and CDR2 SVGAGI come from the germline V gene. V was cut by 6 bases and J by 4 bases, with 15 bases left in between. In nucleotides, the CDR3 is TGTGCCAGCAGGCGGGACACACTACCCACCGGGGAGCTGTTTTTT. Its protein is CASRRDTLPTGELFF.